Presented here are 12 T cell receptor beta chains from one specimen sequenced in a study of blood T cell repertoires in COVID-19. The repertoire was sequenced with immunoSEQ multiplex PCR; TCRdb's copy has only in-frame clones and lacks some. This table holds approximately 45,000 clones, over 70% found once. Sequencing was performed on peripheral blood. The receptors originated from a woman in her thirties or forties with acute or convalescent COVID-19.

This chain uses TRBV14 with TRBJ1-3, with D unclear. The V end was cut by 4 bases, the J end by 4 bases, with 17 bases between. The CDR3 runs 16 residues. The germline V gene encodes CDR1 SGHDN and CDR2 FVKESK. The CDR3 region has the DNA TGTGCCAGCAGCCGACTTAGCTCGGGTTGGGGAAACACCATATATTTT. Its translation is CASSRLSSGWGNTIYF. The whole variable domain, remainder taken from reference TRBV14 and TRBJ1-3, is EAGVTQFPSHSVIEKGQTVTLRCDPISGHDNLYWYRRVMGKEIKFLLHFVKESKQDESGMPNNRFLAERTGGTYSTLKVQPAELEDSGVYFCASSRLSSGWGNTIYFGEGSWLTVV.

The chain employs TRBV5-1 and TRBJ1-1, with D unresolved. Per the germline V gene, CDR1 is SGHRS and CDR2 is YFSETQ. The CDR3 spans 14 residues. V shed 0 bases and J shed 4 bases, with 10 bases lying between them. The CDR3 coding sequence is TGCGCCAGCAGCTTGGTGCGGGGAGTCACTGAAGCTTTCTTT. Protein: CASSLVRGVTEAFF.

The rearrangement links TRBV4-3 to TRBJ1-2; a weak D match, TRBD1 (5 bases). The CDR3 runs 16 residues. In germline, CDR1 is LGHNA, CDR2 YSLEER. Between the trimmed V and J ends, which lost 0 bases and 4 bases, there was a span of 15 bases. The CDR3 loop is CASSQDLSRAIYGYTF. CDR3 coding DNA: TGCGCCAGCAGCCAAGATCTGAGCAGGGCCATCTATGGCTACACCTTC.

This clone appeared a single time. The chain recombines TRBV12-3 or TRBV12-4 with TRBJ1-2; the D gene is possibly TRBD1 (6 bases). The V end was cut by 3 bases, the J end by 8 bases, with 13 bases between. This CDR3 spans 13 amino acids. CDR3 protein: CASSFGGRGGYTF. The CDR3 DNA reads as TGTGCCAGCAGTTTTGGCGGCAGGGGAGGCTACACCTTC.

The chain links TRBV5-6 to TRBJ1-5; TRBD1 agrees at 10 bases. Germline CDR1 and CDR2: SGHDT and YYEEEE. The V gene end was trimmed by 0 bases and the J gene end by 10 bases; junction bases not matched to a gene: 10. The CDR3 has 16 residues. The CDR3 sequence is CASSLGGTGETRPQHF. CDR3 bases: TGTGCCAGCAGCTTGGGGGGGACAGGGGAGACTCGACCCCAGCATTTT.

V usage is TRBV7-2 and J usage is TRBJ2-5; 7 bases match TRBD2. With 5 bases clipped from V and 5 bases from J, the junction kept 8 bases outside the gene matches. The CDR3 has 14 residues. The germline V gene has CDR1 SGHTA and CDR2 FQGNSA. CDR3 amino acids: CASSTDSGGETQYF. CDR3 in DNA: TGTGCCAGCAGCACAGATTCCGGGGGGGAGACCCAGTACTTC.

The CDR3 loop reads CASSIEGNQPQHF. In DNA, the CDR3 is TGTGCCAGCAGTATAGAGGGCAATCAGCCCCAGCATTTT. The chain has TRBV6-5 and TRBJ1-5; D remains ambiguous. V lost 5 bases to trimming and J lost 2 bases, with 7 bases between them. The CDR3 consists of 13 residues. Germline V gives CDR1 MNHEY, CDR2 SVGAGI.

This CDR3 reads CSVEDWTSGPSYEQYF. For the CDR3, the DNA is TGCAGCGTTGAAGATTGGACTAGCGGGCCTTCCTACGAGCAGTACTTC. This chain joins TRBV29-1 and TRBJ2-7, with 11 bases identical to TRBD2. Germline loops: CDR1 SQVTM, CDR2 ANQGSEA. Germline trimming cut 0 bases from V and 1 base from J; bases unmatched to any gene: 5. This CDR3 spans 16 amino acids.

The V gene is TRBV15, the J gene TRBJ1-5; possible D gene TRBD1, 6 bases. V dropped 1 base and J dropped 4 bases, with 14 bases sitting between them. This CDR3 comprises 16 residues. Germline values: CDR1 LNHNV, CDR2 YYDKDF (reference sequence). CDR3 DNA: TGTGCCACCAGCAGAGCGCGGGGGCTCGAGAATCAGCCCCAGCATTTT. Amino acid sequence: CATSRARGLENQPQHF. Full variable domain (missing parts from reference TRBV15 and TRBJ1-5): DAMVIQNPRYQVTQFGKPVTLSCSQTLNHNVMYWYQQKSSQAPKLLFHYYDKDFNNEADTPDNFQSRRPNTSFCFLDIRSPGLGDTAMYLCATSRARGLENQPQHFGDGTRLSIL.

This clone was recorded only once. V and J are TRBV2 and TRBJ1-5, with D perhaps matching TRBD1 (6 bases). The length of the CDR3 is 13 residues. Germline CDR1 reads SNHLY; CDR2 reads FYNNEI. Trimming cost V 8 bases and J 4 bases, with 12 bases left between them. The CDR3 region has the DNA TGTGCCAGCGGGAGGGGGGCGAATCAGCCCCAGCATTTT. Encoded protein: CASGRGANQPQHF. Based on the CDR3 plus reference TRBV2 and TRBJ1-5, the full variable domain is EPEVTQTPSHQVTQMGQEVILRCVPISNHLYFYWYRQILGQKVEFLVSFYNNEISEKSEIFDDQFSVERPDGSNFTLKIRSTKLEDSAMYFCASGRGANQPQHFGDGTRLSIL.

V gene TRBV29-1 combines with J gene TRBJ2-3, with TRBD1 as a possible D gene (5 bases). V was trimmed by 5 bases and J by 1 base, leaving 7 bases between them. The CDR3 has 12 amino acids. In germline, CDR1 is SQVTM, CDR2 ANQGSEA. In nucleotides, the CDR3 is TGCAGCGTTTTCAGGGGCACAGATACGCAGTATTTT. Amino acids: CSVFRGTDTQYF.

This sequence joins TRBV4-2 and TRBJ2-1; 7 nucleotides match TRBD2. V was clipped by 7 bases and J by 0 bases; unmatched bases: 6. Germline CDR1 is LGHNA and CDR2 is YNFKEQ. This CDR3 spans 15 amino acids. The chain's CDR3 is CASKTSESSYNEQFF. CDR3 nucleotide sequence: TGTGCCAGCAAAACTAGCGAAAGCTCCTACAATGAGCAGTTCTTC.